This T cell receptor (beta chain) was obtained from a study of beta chain features in type 1 diabetes. Donors underwent one heparinised blood draw, about 110 mL on average. Since all of the isolated RNA was reverse transcribed, expressed TCRB transcripts were what got sequenced. Here immunoSEQ multiplex PCR was the method, and the copy in TCRdb shows in-frame clones only, minus some. Seen here are approximately 250,000 clones, around an eighth observed once, and the top ten hold around 0.03%. Per the germline V gene, CDR1 is MNHEY and CDR2 is SVGAGI. This CDR3 spans 12 amino acids. With V trimmed by 7 bases and J by 7 bases, 3 bases remained unmatched.

The sequenced sample was naive CD4+ T cells from blood. The chain carries TRBV6-5 and TRBJ1-1, with TRBD1 identical over 10 bases. The source is a woman between 40 and 50 years old in good health. CDR3 protein: CASIRTGGEAFF. In DNA, the CDR3 is TGTGCCAGCATCAGGACAGGGGGTGAAGCTTTCTTT.